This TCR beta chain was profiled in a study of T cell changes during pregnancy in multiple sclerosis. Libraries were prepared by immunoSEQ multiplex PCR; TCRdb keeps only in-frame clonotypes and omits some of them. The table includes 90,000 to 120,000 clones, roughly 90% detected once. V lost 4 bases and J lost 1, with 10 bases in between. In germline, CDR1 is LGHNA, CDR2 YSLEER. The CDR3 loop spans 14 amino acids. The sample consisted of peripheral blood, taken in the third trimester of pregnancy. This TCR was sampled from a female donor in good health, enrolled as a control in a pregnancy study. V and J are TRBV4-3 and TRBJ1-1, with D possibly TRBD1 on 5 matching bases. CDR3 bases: TGCGCCAGCAGCCCAGGGAAAGGGAACACTGAAGCTTTCTTT. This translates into CASSPGKGNTEAFF.